Sequencing of this T cell receptor beta chain was carried out in a study of Graves' ophthalmopathy and Graves' hyperthyroidism. Overall study context: Stable hyperthyroidism referred to disease that showed no ophthalmopathy within 18 months of follow-up.

As for this clonotype: Its antigen is as yet unknown.

TCR beta CDR3 amplification used RNA transcripts. HTBI-primed RT-PCR formed the first round, and a multiplex PCR formed the second. Each CDR3 protein gets one entry after TCRdb re-called the multiplex PCR reads with MiXCR. This table has over a million distinct CDR3 sequences, roughly 35% appearing once. Overall study findings and caveats: Most expanded clonotypes from thyroid (those above 0.001 frequency) were also found in blood. Stable hyperthyroidism and ophthalmopathy were told apart by a 13-signature model, which achieved about 90% sensitivity and roughly 76% specificity.

CDR1 and CDR2 from the germline V gene are ENHRY and SYGVKD. This CDR3 has 11 amino acids. Trimming left V 11 bases short and J 2 bases short, with 9 bases between. This clonotype was obtained from an adult man with Graves' hyperthyroidism. Input material: peripheral blood or thyroid tissue (not recorded which). This rearrangement joins TRBV10-3 to TRBJ2-5; TRBD2 is a possible D gene (6 bases). CDR3 region: CAAGTQETQYF. The DNA for the CDR3 is TGTGCCGCCGGGACTCAAGAGACCCAGTACTTC.